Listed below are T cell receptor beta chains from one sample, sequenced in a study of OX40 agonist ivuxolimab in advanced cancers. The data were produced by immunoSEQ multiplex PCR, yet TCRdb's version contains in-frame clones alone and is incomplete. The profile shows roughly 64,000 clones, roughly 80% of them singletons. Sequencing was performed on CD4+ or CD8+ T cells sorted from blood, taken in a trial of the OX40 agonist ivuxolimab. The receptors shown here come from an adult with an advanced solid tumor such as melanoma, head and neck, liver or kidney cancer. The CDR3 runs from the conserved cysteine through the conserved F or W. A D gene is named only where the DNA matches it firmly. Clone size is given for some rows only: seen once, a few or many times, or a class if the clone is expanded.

CDR3 protein: CASSNTGTGLYNEQFF
CDR3 DNA: TGTGCCAGCAGCAACACCGGGACAGGGTTATACAATGAGCAGTTCTTC
clone size: NA
D gene: TRBD1
J gene: TRBJ2-1
V gene: TRBV27

CDR3 protein: CASSSTGLAGTDTQYF
CDR3 DNA: TGCGCCAGCAGCTCTACTGGACTAGCGGGCACAGATACGCAGTATTTT
clone size: NA
D gene: TRBD2
J gene: TRBJ2-3
V gene: TRBV5-1

CDR3 protein: CASSQGGTLYEQYF
CDR3 DNA: TGCGCCAGCAGCCAAGGCGGAACACTCTACGAGCAGTACTTC
clone size: NA
D gene: NA
J gene: TRBJ2-7
V gene: TRBV4-1

CDR3 protein: CASSQDTNYGYTF
CDR3 DNA: TGTGCCAGCAGCCAAGATACTAACTATGGCTACACCTTC
clone size: once
D gene: NA
J gene: TRBJ1-2
V gene: TRBV14

CDR3 protein: CASTPMGSTDTQYF
CDR3 DNA: TGTGCCAGCACCCCGATGGGGTCCACAGATACGCAGTATTTT
clone size: NA
D gene: NA
J gene: TRBJ2-3
V gene: TRBV28

CDR3 protein: CASSRGNTNEKLFF
CDR3 DNA: TGTGCCAGTTCCAGGGGTAACACTAATGAAAAACTGTTTTTT
clone size: NA
D gene: NA
J gene: TRBJ1-4
V gene: TRBV19

CDR3 protein: CASSEEGGSSYNTGELFF
CDR3 DNA: TGTGCCAGCAGTGAAGAAGGGGGCAGCTCGTATAACACCGGGGAGCTGTTTTTT
clone size: NA
D gene: TRBD1
J gene: TRBJ2-2
V gene: TRBV2

CDR3 protein: CASSLVSAMEETQYF
CDR3 DNA: TGTGCCAGCAGCTTAGTGTCAGCGATGGAGGAGACCCAGTACTTC
clone size: NA
D gene: NA
J gene: TRBJ2-5
V gene: TRBV7-2

CDR3 protein: CASSNLFRESSYNEQFF
CDR3 DNA: TGTGCCAGCAGCAACCTCTTCAGGGAGAGCTCCTACAATGAGCAGTTCTTC
clone size: NA
D gene: NA
J gene: TRBJ2-1
V gene: TRBV11-2

CDR3 protein: CASSLNPGYEQYF
CDR3 DNA: TGTGCCAGCAGCTTAAATCCAGGCTACGAGCAGTACTTC
clone size: NA
D gene: NA
J gene: TRBJ2-7
V gene: TRBV7-3

CDR3 protein: CASSPLAGVSNEQFF
CDR3 DNA: TGTGCCAGCAGTCCCCTAGCGGGGGTGAGCAATGAGCAGTTCTTC
clone size: NA
D gene: TRBD2
J gene: TRBJ2-1
V gene: TRBV6-6

CDR3 protein: CASSRTGGSNQPQHF
CDR3 DNA: TGTGCCAGCAGTAGGACAGGGGGGAGCAATCAGCCCCAGCATTTT
clone size: NA
D gene: TRBD1
J gene: TRBJ1-5
V gene: TRBV6-5

CDR3 protein: CASSTKVALWSNEQFF
CDR3 DNA: TGTGCCAGCAGTACGAAGGTCGCTCTCTGGTCCAATGAGCAGTTCTTC
clone size: few
D gene: NA
J gene: TRBJ2-1
V gene: TRBV27

CDR3 protein: CASSLRTGASLEQYF
CDR3 DNA: TGTGCCAGCAGCTTAAGGACAGGGGCGTCCCTCGAGCAGTACTTC
clone size: NA
D gene: TRBD1
J gene: TRBJ2-7
V gene: TRBV7-8

CDR3 protein: CASSLGSGVGNTEAFF
CDR3 DNA: TGTGCCAGCAGCTTAGGGTCAGGGGTGGGGAACACTGAAGCTTTCTTT
clone size: NA
D gene: NA
J gene: TRBJ1-1
V gene: TRBV11-3

CDR3 protein: CASSYNSGLDGYTF
CDR3 DNA: TGTGCCAGCAGTTACAACTCAGGGTTGGATGGCTACACCTTC
clone size: NA
D gene: NA
J gene: TRBJ1-2
V gene: TRBV6-6

CDR3 protein: CASSTWSTGNYGYTF
CDR3 DNA: TGTGCCAGCAGCACCTGGTCAACAGGAAACTATGGCTACACCTTC
clone size: NA
D gene: NA
J gene: TRBJ1-2
V gene: TRBV7-9

CDR3 protein: CASSQAHRAGAGGYTF
CDR3 DNA: TGCGCCAGCAGCCAGGCCCATCGGGCGGGGGCTGGTGGCTACACCTTC
clone size: NA
D gene: NA
J gene: TRBJ1-2
V gene: TRBV4-3

CDR3 protein: CASSLAGPSYEQYF
CDR3 DNA: TGCGCCAGCAGCTTGGCCGGACCCTCCTACGAGCAGTACTTC
clone size: NA
D gene: NA
J gene: TRBJ2-7
V gene: TRBV5-1

CDR3 protein: CASSVGWGAVEEKLFF
CDR3 DNA: TGTGCCAGCAGCGTAGGGTGGGGGGCCGTGGAGGAAAAACTGTTTTTT
clone size: NA
D gene: NA
J gene: TRBJ1-4
V gene: TRBV9

CDR3 protein: CASSLAANYEQYF
CDR3 DNA: TGTGCTAGCAGCTTAGCAGCCAACTACGAGCAGTACTTC
clone size: NA
D gene: NA
J gene: TRBJ2-7
V gene: TRBV7-7

CDR3 protein: CASSSNRGYSNQPQHF
CDR3 DNA: TGTGCCAGTAGTAGTAACAGGGGTTATAGCAATCAGCCCCAGCATTTT
clone size: few
D gene: TRBD1
J gene: TRBJ1-5
V gene: TRBV19

CDR3 protein: CASSPSGGASGTQYF
CDR3 DNA: TGTGCCAGCAGTCCCTCGGGCGGGGCCTCGGGGACCCAGTACTTC
clone size: NA
D gene: NA
J gene: TRBJ2-5
V gene: TRBV9

CDR3 protein: CASRLSINQPQHF
CDR3 DNA: TGTGCCAGCAGGTTATCAATAAATCAGCCCCAGCATTTT
clone size: NA
D gene: NA
J gene: TRBJ1-5
V gene: TRBV7-2

CDR3 protein: CASSPGGAKDYGYTF
CDR3 DNA: TGTGCCAGCTCACCGGGGGGGGCTAAGGACTATGGCTACACCTTC
clone size: NA
D gene: NA
J gene: TRBJ1-2
V gene: TRBV18

CDR3 protein: CASSKWNEQYF
CDR3 DNA: TGTGCCAGTAGTAAGTGGAACGAGCAGTACTTC
clone size: few
D gene: NA
J gene: TRBJ2-7
V gene: TRBV19

CDR3 protein: CASSLIPGVGYEQYF
CDR3 DNA: TGTGCCAGCAGCTTAATCCCGGGGGTGGGGTACGAGCAGTACTTC
clone size: NA
D gene: NA
J gene: TRBJ2-7
V gene: TRBV7-9

CDR3 protein: CASSLTGYEQYF
CDR3 DNA: TGTGCCAGCAGCTTGACAGGGTACGAGCAGTACTTC
clone size: NA
D gene: TRBD1
J gene: TRBJ2-7
V gene: TRBV11-3

CDR3 protein: CASSLIRGRYEQYF
CDR3 DNA: TGTGCCAGCAGCTTAATAAGGGGGCGGTACGAGCAGTACTTC
clone size: once
D gene: TRBD1
J gene: TRBJ2-7
V gene: TRBV11-3

CDR3 protein: CATSSSGGRTGELFF
CDR3 DNA: TGTGCCACCTCGTCGTCGGGAGGCAGGACCGGGGAGCTGTTTTTT
clone size: NA
D gene: TRBD2
J gene: TRBJ2-2
V gene: TRBV5-4

CDR3 protein: CASRNTGGGSPQHF
CDR3 DNA: TGTGCCAGCAGGAACACAGGGGGTGGGTCGCCCCAGCATTTT
clone size: NA
D gene: TRBD1
J gene: TRBJ1-5
V gene: TRBV6-5

CDR3 protein: CASSQLTLNTGELFF
CDR3 DNA: TGTGCCAGCAGCCAACTCACCCTAAACACCGGGGAGCTGTTTTTT
clone size: NA
D gene: NA
J gene: TRBJ2-2
V gene: TRBV25-1

CDR3 protein: CASSAGAGNSPLHF
CDR3 DNA: TGTGCCAGCAGTGCGGGGGCAGGGAACTCACCCCTCCACTTT
clone size: NA
D gene: NA
J gene: TRBJ1-6
V gene: TRBV2

CDR3 protein: CASSGPGQAYNSPLHF
CDR3 DNA: TGTGCCAGCAGCGGTCCTGGCCAGGCATATAATTCACCCCTCCACTTT
clone size: NA
D gene: NA
J gene: TRBJ1-6
V gene: TRBV5-6

CDR3 protein: CSANREYEQYF
CDR3 DNA: TGCAGTGCGAACAGGGAATACGAGCAGTACTTC
clone size: NA
D gene: NA
J gene: TRBJ2-7
V gene: TRBV20-1

CDR3 protein: CASSWTSGNPNEQFF
CDR3 DNA: TGTGCCAGCAGTTGGACTAGCGGGAACCCCAATGAGCAGTTCTTC
clone size: once
D gene: TRBD2
J gene: TRBJ2-1
V gene: TRBV27

CDR3 protein: CASSPAKGVVNTEAFF
CDR3 DNA: TGTGCCAGCTCACCAGCGAAAGGGGTGGTGAACACTGAAGCTTTCTTT
clone size: NA
D gene: NA
J gene: TRBJ1-1
V gene: TRBV18

CDR3 protein: CASSQGRGQQNTEAFF
CDR3 DNA: TGCGCCAGCAGCCAAGGAAGGGGGCAACAGAACACTGAAGCTTTCTTT
clone size: NA
D gene: TRBD1
J gene: TRBJ1-1
V gene: TRBV4-1

CDR3 protein: CASSISRGSGNTIYF
CDR3 DNA: TGCGCCAGCAGCATTTCCAGGGGCTCTGGAAACACCATATATTTT
clone size: many
D gene: NA
J gene: TRBJ1-3
V gene: TRBV4-1

CDR3 protein: CASSLGGPYEQYF
CDR3 DNA: TGTGCCAGCAGCTTGGGGGGTCCCTACGAGCAGTACTTC
clone size: NA
D gene: NA
J gene: TRBJ2-7
V gene: TRBV5-6

CDR3 protein: CASSTGGSNYGYTF
CDR3 DNA: TGTGCCAGCAGTACAGGGGGCTCTAACTATGGCTACACCTTC
clone size: NA
D gene: TRBD1
J gene: TRBJ1-2
V gene: TRBV6-5

CDR3 protein: CASSLQAYNSPLHF
CDR3 DNA: TGTGCCAGCAGCTTACAGGCCTATAATTCACCCCTCCACTTT
clone size: NA
D gene: NA
J gene: TRBJ1-6
V gene: TRBV7-3

CDR3 protein: CASSFNENTEAFF
CDR3 DNA: TGTGCCAGCAGCTTTAACGAGAACACTGAAGCTTTCTTT
clone size: NA
D gene: NA
J gene: TRBJ1-1
V gene: TRBV7-9

CDR3 protein: CASSWGQGDTGELFF
CDR3 DNA: TGTGCCAGCTCATGGGGACAGGGAGACACCGGGGAGCTGTTTTTT
clone size: NA
D gene: TRBD1
J gene: TRBJ2-2
V gene: TRBV18

CDR3 protein: CASVLGGSDTQYF
CDR3 DNA: TGTGCTAGTGTCCTCGGGGGGTCAGATACGCAGTATTTT
clone size: once
D gene: TRBD2
J gene: TRBJ2-3
V gene: TRBV12-5

CDR3 protein: CASNSGGYTDTQYF
CDR3 DNA: TGTGCCAGCAATAGCGGGGGATACACAGATACGCAGTATTTT
clone size: NA
D gene: TRBD2
J gene: TRBJ2-3
V gene: TRBV19

CDR3 protein: CASRRGRDYNQPQHF
CDR3 DNA: TGTGCCAGCCGCCGGGGGAGGGATTACAATCAGCCCCAGCATTTT
clone size: NA
D gene: NA
J gene: TRBJ1-5
V gene: TRBV2

CDR3 protein: CASGLRSGELFF
CDR3 DNA: TGTGCTAGTGGTTTGAGGTCCGGGGAGCTGTTTTTT
clone size: NA
D gene: NA
J gene: TRBJ2-2
V gene: TRBV12-5

CDR3 protein: CASSETDRNQPQHF
CDR3 DNA: TGTGCCAGCAGTGAGACGGACAGGAATCAGCCCCAGCATTTT
clone size: NA
D gene: TRBD1
J gene: TRBJ1-5
V gene: TRBV6-1

CDR3 protein: CASSSGADPNYGYTF
CDR3 DNA: TGTGCCAGCAGTTCAGGGGCCGATCCTAACTATGGCTACACCTTC
clone size: NA
D gene: NA
J gene: TRBJ1-2
V gene: TRBV6-5

CDR3 protein: CASSSDSDREQYF
CDR3 DNA: TGTGCCAGCAGCTCGGACAGCGACCGGGAGCAGTACTTC
clone size: many
D gene: NA
J gene: TRBJ2-7
V gene: TRBV7-9

CDR3 protein: CASSRMEPGAASGYTF
CDR3 DNA: TGTGCCAGCAGCCGAATGGAACCCGGGGCAGCCTCTGGCTACACCTTC
clone size: NA
D gene: NA
J gene: TRBJ1-2
V gene: TRBV7-8

CDR3 protein: CASSLAGQSQTSQYF
CDR3 DNA: TGCGCCAGCAGCTTGGCGGGGCAATCTCAAACATCGCAGTATTTT
clone size: NA
D gene: NA
J gene: TRBJ2-3
V gene: TRBV5-1

CDR3 protein: CASSPRGPF
CDR3 DNA: TGTGCCAGCAGTCCCCGGGGCCCGTTC
clone size: NA
D gene: NA
J gene: TRBJ2-7
V gene: TRBV6-1

CDR3 protein: CASSQDPYLSAGRRETQYF
CDR3 DNA: TGCGCCAGCAGCCAAGATCCATACCTCTCGGCGGGGAGGCGAGAGACCCAGTACTTC
clone size: NA
D gene: NA
J gene: TRBJ2-5
V gene: TRBV4-1